The T cell receptor (beta chain) under discussion was sequenced for a study of blood T cell repertoires in COVID-19. Methods used by the authors: Reference gene primer amplification in the assay estimated nucleated cell counts. This table comes from immunoSEQ multiplex PCR, and its TCRdb copy is limited to in-frame clones, with some not included. The DNA gave D and trimming, while V, J and clone size come from that table. The profile covers about 140,000 clones, with approximately 79% appearing a single time and just under 3% taken by the ten largest. Participants reported their clinical history, and cohort assignment relied on those reports. Recovered participants had two consecutive negative NP/OP PCR tests, healthcare professional clearance, or symptom resolution. The V gene end was trimmed by 4 bases and the J gene end by 2 bases; junction bases not matched to a gene: 7. Germline CDR1 is SGHAT and CDR2 is FQNNGV. The CDR3 is made up of 15 amino acids.

Sequenced material: PBMCs or T cells enriched from blood (not recorded which). This TCR derives from a woman aged 50 to 60 who had recovered from COVID-19. The chain recombines TRBV11-2 with TRBJ1-2; 7 positions agree with TRBD1. The DNA of the CDR3 is TGTGCCAGCAGCTCACAGACAGGGCGGAACTATGGCTACACCTTC. It yields the protein CASSSQTGRNYGYTF.